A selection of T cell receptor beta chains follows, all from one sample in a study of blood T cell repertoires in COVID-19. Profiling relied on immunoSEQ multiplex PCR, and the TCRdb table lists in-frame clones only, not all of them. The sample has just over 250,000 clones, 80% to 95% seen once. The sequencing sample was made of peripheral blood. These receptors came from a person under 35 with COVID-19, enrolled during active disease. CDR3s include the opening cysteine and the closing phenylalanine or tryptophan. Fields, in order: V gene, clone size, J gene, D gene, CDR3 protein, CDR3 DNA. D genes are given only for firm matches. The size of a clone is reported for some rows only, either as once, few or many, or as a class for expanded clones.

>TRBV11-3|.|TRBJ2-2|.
CASSLGPGRSGLGDTGELFF
TGTGCCAGCAGCTTAGGTCCTGGCCGATCCGGCCTAGGGGACACCGGGGAGCTGTTTTTT
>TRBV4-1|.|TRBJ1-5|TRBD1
CASSWDRRGNQPQHF
TGCGCCAGCAGTTGGGACAGGAGGGGCAATCAGCCCCAGCATTTT
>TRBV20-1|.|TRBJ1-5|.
CSASQGSNQPQHF
TGCAGTGCTAGTCAGGGTAGCAATCAGCCCCAGCATTTT
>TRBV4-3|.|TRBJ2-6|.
CASSPQDNSGANVLTF
TGCGCCAGCAGCCCCCAAGACAACTCTGGGGCCAACGTCCTGACTTTC
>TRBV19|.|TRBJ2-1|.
CASSPNWANEQFF
TGTGCCAGTAGTCCAAACTGGGCGAATGAGCAGTTCTTC
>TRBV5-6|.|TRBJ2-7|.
CASSLGRIPYEQYF
TGTGCCAGCAGCTTGGGCAGGATTCCCTACGAGCAGTACTTC
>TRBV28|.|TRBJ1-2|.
CASGQEAGYTF
TGTGCCAGCGGACAAGAAGCAGGCTACACCTTC
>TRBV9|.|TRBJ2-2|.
CASSVGQLNTGELFF
TGTGCCAGCAGCGTAGGACAACTCAACACCGGGGAGCTGTTTTTT
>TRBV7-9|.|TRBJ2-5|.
CASSPPWSQETQYF
TGTGCCAGCAGCCCCCCATGGAGCCAAGAGACCCAGTACTTC
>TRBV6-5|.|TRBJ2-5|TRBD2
CASSYSDFLAATQYF
TGTGCCAGCAGTTACTCTGACTTCCTAGCGGCTACCCAGTACTTC
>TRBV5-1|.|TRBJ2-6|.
CASSPQGGGANVLTF
TGCGCCAGCAGCCCCCAGGGAGGCGGGGCCAACGTCCTGACTTTC
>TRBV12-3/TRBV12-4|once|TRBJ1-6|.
CASRPSGRAALHF
TGTGCCAGCAGGCCAAGTGGGCGTGCAGCCCTCCACTTT
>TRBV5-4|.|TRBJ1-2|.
CASSLVRTANYGYTF
TGTGCCAGCAGCTTGGTTCGGACAGCTAACTATGGCTACACCTTC
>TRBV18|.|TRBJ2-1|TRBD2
CASSPPTSGRYTDEQFF
TGTGCCAGCTCACCCCCCACTAGCGGGAGGTATACGGATGAGCAGTTCTTC
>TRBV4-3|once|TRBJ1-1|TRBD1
CASSQGTGGRTEAFF
TGCGCCAGCAGCCAAGGGACAGGGGGCCGCACTGAAGCTTTCTTT
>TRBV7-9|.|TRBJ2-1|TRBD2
CASSSGLAGGSYNEQFF
TGTGCCAGCAGCAGTGGACTAGCGGGAGGTTCTTACAATGAGCAGTTCTTC
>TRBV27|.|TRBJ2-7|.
CASSYSIVPLYEQYF
TGTGCCAGCAGTTACTCTATCGTTCCCCTCTACGAGCAGTACTTC
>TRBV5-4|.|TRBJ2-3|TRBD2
CASSSKRETDTQYF
TGTGCCAGCAGTTCGAAGCGGGAGACAGATACGCAGTATTTT
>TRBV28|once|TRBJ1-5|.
CASSLVGGQPQHF
TGTGCCAGCAGTTTGGTAGGGGGTCAGCCCCAGCATTTT
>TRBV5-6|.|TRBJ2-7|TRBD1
CASSGGQGFYEQYF
TGTGCCAGCAGCGGCGGACAGGGGTTCTACGAGCAGTACTTC
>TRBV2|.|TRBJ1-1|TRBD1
CASSQGGGLGAFF
TGTGCCAGCAGCCAAGGGGGCGGGCTAGGGGCTTTCTTT
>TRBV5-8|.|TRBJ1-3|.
CASSSGDGNTIYF
TGTGCCAGCAGCAGCGGGGACGGAAACACCATATATTTT
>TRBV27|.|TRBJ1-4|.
CASSPGLTNEKLFF
TGTGCCAGCAGCCCAGGGCTAACTAATGAAAAACTGTTTTTT
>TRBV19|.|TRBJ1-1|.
CASSIDLRGREAFF
TGTGCCAGTAGTATAGATCTCAGAGGCCGTGAAGCTTTCTTT
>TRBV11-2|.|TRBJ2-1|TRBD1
CASSPGQGQFF
TGTGCCAGCAGCCCAGGACAGGGCCAGTTCTTC
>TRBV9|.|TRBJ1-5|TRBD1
CASSATGDGNQPQHF
TGTGCCAGCAGCGCAACAGGGGATGGCAATCAGCCCCAGCATTTT
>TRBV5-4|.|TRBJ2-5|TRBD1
CASSGGQGARETQYF
TGTGCCAGCAGCGGCGGACAGGGGGCACGAGAGACCCAGTACTTC
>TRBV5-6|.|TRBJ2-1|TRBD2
CASSFGAGESGNEQFF
TGTGCCAGCAGCTTTGGCGCGGGAGAAAGTGGGAATGAGCAGTTCTTC
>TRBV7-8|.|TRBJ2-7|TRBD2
CASSYFSGSLGEQYF
TGTGCCAGCAGCTACTTTAGCGGGAGTTTGGGCGAGCAGTACTTC
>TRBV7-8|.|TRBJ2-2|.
CASRLVNVGELFF
TGTGCCAGCAGACTAGTTAACGTCGGGGAGCTGTTTTTT
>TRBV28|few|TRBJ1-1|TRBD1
CASLLSQGAGTEAFF
TGTGCCAGCCTGCTAAGCCAGGGGGCCGGCACTGAAGCTTTCTTT
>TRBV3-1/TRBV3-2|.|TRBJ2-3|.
CASSQRLFTDTQYF
TGTGCCAGCAGCCAGAGGCTCTTCACAGATACGCAGTATTTT
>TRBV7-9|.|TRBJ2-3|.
CASSPESSVSTDTQYF
TGTGCCAGCAGCCCCGAATCTAGCGTGAGCACAGATACGCAGTATTTT
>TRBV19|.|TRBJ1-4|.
CASSIDHRINEKLFF
TGTGCCAGTAGTATAGATCACAGGATTAATGAAAAACTGTTTTTT
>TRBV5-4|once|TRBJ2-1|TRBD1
CASSWTGGNEQFF
TGTGCCAGCAGCTGGACAGGGGGCAATGAGCAGTTCTTC
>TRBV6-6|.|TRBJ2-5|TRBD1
CASSYSTGGAETQYF
TGTGCCAGCAGTTACTCGACAGGGGGCGCGGAGACCCAGTACTTC
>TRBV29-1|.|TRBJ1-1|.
CSVEGPEAFF
TGCAGCGTTGAGGGCCCTGAAGCTTTCTTT
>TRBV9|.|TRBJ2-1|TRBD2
CASSVGGAGWGNEQFF
TGTGCCAGCAGCGTAGGGGGAGCGGGGTGGGGCAATGAGCAGTTCTTC
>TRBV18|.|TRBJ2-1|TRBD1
CASFRDSTYNEQFF
TGTGCCAGCTTCCGGGACAGCACCTACAATGAGCAGTTCTTC
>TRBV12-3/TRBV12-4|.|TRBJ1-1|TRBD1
CASTPGTGLGAFF
TGTGCCAGCACCCCGGGGACAGGCCTTGGAGCTTTCTTT
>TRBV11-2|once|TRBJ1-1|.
CASSLEADGAFF
TGTGCCAGCAGCTTAGAGGCAGATGGAGCTTTCTTT
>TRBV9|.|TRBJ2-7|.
CASSPRGGPYEQYF
TGTGCCAGCAGCCCGAGGGGGGGGCCCTACGAGCAGTACTTC
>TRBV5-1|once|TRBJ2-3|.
CASSPGGGGNTQYF
TGCGCCAGCAGCCCCGGCGGGGGCGGTAATACGCAGTATTTT
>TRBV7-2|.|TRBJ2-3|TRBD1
CASSLDRGTDTQYF
TGTGCCAGCAGCTTGGACAGGGGCACAGATACGCAGTATTTT
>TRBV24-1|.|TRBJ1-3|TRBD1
CATSGPGQGSSGNTIYF
TGTGCCACCAGTGGTCCGGGACAGGGCAGCTCTGGAAACACCATATATTTT
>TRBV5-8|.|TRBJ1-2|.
CASSPVGTF
TGTGCCAGCAGCCCGGTTGGCACCTTC
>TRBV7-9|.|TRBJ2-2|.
CASSFLANTGELFF
TGTGCCAGCAGCTTCTTAGCCAACACCGGGGAGCTGTTTTTT
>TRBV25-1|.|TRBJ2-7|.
CASSEQDSPSEQYF
TGTGCCAGCAGTGAACAGGACAGCCCTAGCGAGCAGTACTTC
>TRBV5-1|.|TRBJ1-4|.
CASAGASNEKLFF
TGCGCCAGTGCGGGCGCTTCTAATGAAAAACTGTTTTTT
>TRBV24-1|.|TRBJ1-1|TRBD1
CATAGGISTEAFF
TGTGCCACGGCAGGGGGGATCAGCACTGAAGCTTTCTTT
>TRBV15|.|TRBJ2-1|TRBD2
CATSRDLAGEVEQFF
TGTGCCACCAGCAGAGATCTAGCGGGAGAAGTTGAGCAGTTCTTC